These 29 T cell receptor beta chains originate from one sample sequenced in a study of OX40 agonist ivuxolimab in advanced cancers. Measured with immunoSEQ multiplex PCR; TCRdb has only the in-frame clones, and not every one. The sample lists more than 50,000 clones, around 87% seen once, with more than 1.5% in the top ten. The sample consisted of CD4+ or CD8+ T cells sorted from blood, taken in a trial of the OX40 agonist ivuxolimab. These TCRs come from an adult with an advanced solid tumor such as melanoma, head and neck, liver or kidney cancer.

The genes are TRBV6-6 and TRBJ1-3; the match to TRBD1 covers 9 bases. With 2 bases clipped from V and 7 bases from J, the junction kept 0 bases outside the gene matches. Germline CDR1 reads MNHNY; CDR2 reads SVGAGI (reference sequence). The CDR3 loop spans 13 amino acids. The CDR3 loop reads CASSYGQGNTIYF. The CDR3 nucleotides read TGTGCCAGCAGTTACGGACAGGGGAACACCATATATTTT.

This rearrangement joins TRBV6-1 to TRBJ2-1; TRBD1 agrees at 10 bases. J was trimmed by 6 bases and V by 10 bases; bases with no gene match: 9. From germline, CDR1 is MNHNS and CDR2 SASEGT. The CDR3 contains 14 residues. Written as DNA, the CDR3 is TGTGCCATCGTGGACAGGGGGTCTAGCAATGAGCAGTTCTTC. Translating it yields CAIVDRGSSNEQFF.

This sequence joins TRBV27 and TRBJ1-2; perhaps TRBD1 as D (5 bases). Germline V lookup: CDR1 MNHEY, CDR2 SMNVEV (reference sequence). Trimming pared 1 base from V and 8 bases from J, leaving 11 bases between. This CDR3 has 13 amino acids. Here the CDR3 reads CASSLFRGLGYTF. CDR3 nucleotide sequence: TGTGCCAGCAGTTTATTTAGGGGTCTAGGCTACACCTTC.

The V gene is TRBV2, the J gene TRBJ2-6; no definite D call. The length of the CDR3 is 12 residues. Germline V CDR1 and CDR2: SNHLY, FYNNEI. Trimming removed 8 bases from V and 0 bases from J, with 2 bases in between. The CDR3 loop is CASGSGANVLTF. The CDR3 coding sequence is TGTGCCAGCGGCTCTGGGGCCAACGTCCTGACTTTC.

The CDR3 nucleotides are TGTGCCAGCAGCTTACTTGGTGCAGGGTTATACAATGAGCAGTTCTTC. Encoded protein: CASSLLGAGLYNEQFF. The rearrangement uses TRBV7-9 and TRBJ2-1; D possibly corresponds to TRBD1 (5 bases). V lost 2 bases and J lost 4, with 15 bases in between. The CDR3 covers 16 residues. Germline values: CDR1 SEHNR, CDR2 FQNEAQ (reference sequence).

The chain is built from TRBV2 and TRBJ1-1; D gene unclear. The germline V gene has CDR1 SNHLY and CDR2 FYNNEI. The CDR3 totals 8 residues. V was shortened by 8 bases and J by 11 bases, with 6 bases between the two germline ends. For the CDR3, the DNA is TGTGCCAGCTTCGAGGCTTTCTTT. It codes for CASFEAFF.

This chain joins TRBV5-5 and TRBJ2-1, with 12 bases that match TRBD2. The CDR3 extends over 15 amino acids. The V gene end was trimmed by 1 base and the J gene end by 10 bases; junction bases not matched to a gene: 6. Germline V gene lookup returns CDR1 SGHKS and CDR2 YYEKEE (reference sequence). The CDR3 DNA sequence: TGTGCCAGCAGCTTGCTAGCGGGGGGGCCGGGAGAGCAGTTCTTC. This translates into CASSLLAGGPGEQFF.

The V call is TRBV2, the J call TRBJ1-2; D not certain. V was pared by 5 bases and J by 4 bases, with 11 bases between. The CDR3 totals 13 residues. Germline assignment: CDR1 SNHLY and CDR2 FYNNEI. The CDR3 region has the DNA TGTGCCAGCAGTCCCGACGGCGGCTATGGCTACACCTTC. As protein: CASSPDGGYGYTF.

The chain combines TRBV28 with TRBJ2-2; 14 bases are a match to TRBD2. This CDR3 is built from 17 residues. Germline V lookup: CDR1 MDHEN, CDR2 SYDVKM. Germline trimming cut 11 bases from V and 5 bases from J; bases unmatched to any gene: 13. CDR3 sequence reads: CAAEGGTSGRETGELFF. In DNA, the CDR3 is TGTGCCGCGGAGGGAGGGACTAGCGGGAGAGAGACCGGGGAGCTGTTTTTT. The whole variable domain, remainder taken from reference TRBV28 and TRBJ2-2, is DVKVTQSSRYLVKRTGEKVFLECVQDMDHENMFWYRQDPGLGLRLIYFSYDVKMKEKGDIPEGYSVSREKKERFSLILESASTNQTSMYLCAAEGGTSGRETGELFFGEGSRLTVL.

The chain carries TRBV6-1 and TRBJ2-7, with D tentatively TRBD2 (7 bases). V was shortened by 7 bases and J by 12 bases, with 22 bases between the two germline ends. CDR3 length: 13 residues. CDR1 MNHNS and CDR2 SASEGT come from the germline V gene. The CDR3 sequence: CASTLSWGGQPYV. CDR3 nucleotides: TGTGCCAGCACCCTAAGTTGGGGGGGACAACCGTACGTC.

This rearrangement joins TRBV20-1 to TRBJ2-7; D ambiguous. The ends were cut back, 5 bases at V and 6 bases at J, with 11 bases in the middle. Germline CDR1 DFQATT, CDR2 SNEGSKA (reference sequence). There are 11 residues in the CDR3. The CDR3 DNA reads TGCAGTGCTCTAACCGACACCGAGCAGTACTTC. This codes for CSALTDTEQYF.

The chain joins TRBV6-1 to TRBJ1-4; no clear D gene. V lost 6 bases and J lost 3, with 8 bases in between. Germline V gives CDR1 MNHNS, CDR2 SASEGT. The CDR3 length is 13 residues. The CDR3 DNA reads as TGTGCCAGCAGGAGGTTTTCTAATGAAAAACTGTTTTTT. It yields the protein CASRRFSNEKLFF.

The chain links TRBV6-5 to TRBJ2-7; 13 bases fit TRBD2. The CDR3 loop spans 16 amino acids. CDR1 and CDR2 from the germline V gene are MNHEY and SVGAGI. V lost 2 bases, J lost 0 bases, and 1 base stayed unmatched. The CDR3 loop reads CASSYRLAGGSYEQYF. CDR3 nucleotide sequence: TGTGCCAGCAGTTACCGACTAGCGGGGGGCTCCTACGAGCAGTACTTC.

The rearrangement uses TRBV7-2 and TRBJ2-3; D possibly corresponds to TRBD2 (5 bases). Germline values: CDR1 SGHTA, CDR2 FQGNSA. Between the trimmed V and J ends, which lost 5 bases and 4 bases, there was a span of 10 bases. The CDR3 extends over 13 amino acids. This CDR3 reads CASSPMRADTQYF. CDR3 nucleotide sequence: TGTGCCAGCAGCCCTATGAGGGCAGATACGCAGTATTTT. The entire variable domain, with the rest obtained from reference TRBV7-2 and TRBJ2-3, is as follows: GAGVSQSPSNKVTEKGKDVELRCDPISGHTALYWYRQSLGQGLEFLIYFQGNSAPDKSGLPSDRFSAERTGGSVSTLTIQRTQQEDSAVYLCASSPMRADTQYFGPGTRLTVL.

The chain uses TRBV11-2 and TRBJ2-3; perhaps D is TRBD1 or TRBD2 (5 bases each). V was trimmed by 3 bases and J by 1 base, leaving 17 bases between them. The germline CDR1 and CDR2 sequences are SGHAT and FQNNGV. This CDR3 spans 17 amino acids. The CDR3 coding sequence is TGTGCCAGCAGCTTTGAGAGGGGATCACCTGGCACAGATACGCAGTATTTT. Its translation is CASSFERGSPGTDTQYF.

CDR3 in amino acids: CASSFQGWNQPQHF. The CDR3 bases are TGTGCCAGTAGTTTCCAGGGATGGAATCAGCCCCAGCATTTT. J is TRBJ1-5 and V is TRBV19, with a possible D match to TRBD1 (5 bases). Germline V CDR1 and CDR2: LNHDA, SQIVND (reference sequence). V was shortened by 5 bases and J by 4 bases, with 12 bases between the two germline ends. This CDR3 spans 14 amino acids.

This chain uses TRBV7-9 with TRBJ2-5, with TRBD1 identical over 8 bases. V shed 7 bases and J 4 bases; nucleotides not matched to a gene: 8. CDR3 length: 14 amino acids. CDR1 is SEHNR, CDR2 FQNEAQ, per germline (reference sequence). The CDR3 spells CASIITGGSETQYF. The CDR3 DNA is TGTGCCAGCATCATAACAGGGGGGTCAGAGACCCAGTACTTC.

The V call is TRBV28, the J call TRBJ2-7; the match to TRBD1 covers 12 bases. CDR3 length: 14 residues. V was pared by 6 bases and J by 7 bases, with 7 bases of the junction left unmatched. Germline assignment: CDR1 MDHEN and CDR2 SYDVKM. CDR3 in DNA: TGTGCCAGCAGGGGACAGGGGGCTCCTAGGGAGCAGTACGTC. Amino acids: CASRGQGAPREQYV.

CDR3 nucleotide sequence: TGTGCCACCAGCAGTGAGACACCAGTCTATGGCTACACCTTC. It yields the protein CATSSETPVYGYTF. The J gene is TRBJ1-2, the V gene TRBV15; the D is unclear. CDR1 and CDR2 from the germline V gene are LNHNV and YYDKDF (reference sequence). V was cut by 3 bases and J by 4 bases, with 12 bases left in between. This CDR3 has 14 residues.

The rearrangement joins TRBV7-6 to TRBJ2-1; D is undetermined. V lost 1 base, J lost 9 bases, and 4 bases lay in between. The CDR3 is 11 residues long. The V gene's germline CDR1 is SGHVS and CDR2 FNYEAQ. As DNA, the CDR3 is TGTGCCAGCAGCTTAGAAAGTGAGCAGTTCTTC. This gives the protein CASSLESEQFF.

V and J are TRBV30 and TRBJ2-6, with 9 bases fitting TRBD1. The CDR3 has 17 amino acids. CDR1 is GTSNPN, CDR2 SVGIG, per germline (reference sequence). V gave up 6 bases and J gave up 0 bases; unmatched junction bases: 9. The CDR3 DNA is TGTGCCTGTTCACAGGACAGGGGATCCTCTGGGGCCAACGTCCTGACTTTC. Translating it yields CACSQDRGSSGANVLTF.

The CDR3 loop is CASSLSPGVGNTIYF. CDR3 in DNA: TGTGCCAGCAGCTTAAGCCCAGGGGTTGGAAACACCATATATTTT. V gene TRBV7-6 combines with J gene TRBJ1-3; TRBD1 might be the D (6 bases). V lost 2 bases and J lost 3, with 11 bases in between. The CDR3 has 15 residues. Germline V lookup: CDR1 SGHVS, CDR2 FNYEAQ.

The rearrangement links TRBV6-4 to TRBJ2-5; tentative D call: TRBD1 (6 bases). The CDR3 consists of 14 residues. The germline V and J ends were trimmed by 9 bases and 1 base, with 15 bases remaining between them. Germline CDR1 and CDR2: MRHNA and SNTAGT. The CDR3 sequence: CARAPGATQETQYF. The CDR3 DNA is TGTGCCAGGGCCCCAGGGGCTACCCAAGAGACCCAGTACTTC.

The V call is TRBV7-8, the J call TRBJ1-6; 7 nucleotides agree with TRBD1. The CDR3 runs 16 residues. V trimming: 0 bases; J trimming: 8 bases; junction bases outside the gene matches: 7. The germline V gene encodes CDR1 SGHVS and CDR2 FQNEAQ. The CDR3 DNA is TGTGCCAGCAGCTTAGCGCGAGGGCAGGGGGATTCACCCCTCCACTTT. Translation gives CASSLARGQGDSPLHF.

This clone was detected only a few times. CDR3 coding DNA: TGTGCCAGCAGGGGACCTAATCAGCCCCAGCATTTT. It yields the protein CASRGPNQPQHF. This chain links TRBV2 with TRBJ1-5, with D perhaps TRBD1 (5 bases). The V end was cut by 6 bases, the J end by 4 bases, with 7 bases between. This CDR3 contains 12 residues. CDR1 is SNHLY, CDR2 FYNNEI, per germline.

The CDR3 region is CASSPGGGGPTDTQYF. CDR3 coding DNA: TGCGCCAGCAGCCCTGGGGGAGGGGGGCCTACAGATACGCAGTATTTT. V is TRBV5-1 and J is TRBJ2-3; D perhaps matches TRBD2 (7 bases). In germline, CDR1 is SGHRS, CDR2 YFSETQ. V was cut by 4 bases and J by 3 bases, with 18 bases left in between. The length of the CDR3 is 16 residues.

The gene calls are TRBV27 and TRBJ2-5, with D perhaps matching TRBD2 (6 bases). The V and J ends lost 6 bases and 6 bases respectively, with 23 bases between them. The CDR3 contains 16 residues. Germline V lookup: CDR1 MNHEY, CDR2 SMNVEV (reference sequence). The CDR3 spells CASSPLGLQAVKTQYF. CDR3 coding DNA: TGTGCCAGCAGCCCTCTGGGACTCCAAGCTGTGAAGACCCAGTACTTC.

The genes are TRBV7-2 and TRBJ1-6, with D perhaps TRBD1 (5 bases). The CDR3 spans 14 residues. V lost 3 bases and J lost 10, with 13 bases in between. Germline-derived CDR1 and CDR2 are SGHTA and FQGNSA. CDR3 coding DNA: TGTGCCAGCAGCTTCGGGACCTATGGGTCACCCCTCCACTTT. This sequence encodes CASSFGTYGSPLHF.

J is TRBJ2-1 and V is TRBV6-1; D is perhaps TRBD1 (6 bases). V gave up 3 bases and J gave up 3 bases, with 9 bases separating them. Germline CDR1 is MNHNS and CDR2 is SASEGT. This CDR3 comprises 14 residues. CDR3 nucleotides: TGTGCCAGCAGTGACGGACAGTTCTACAATGAGCAGTTCTTC. Its protein product is CASSDGQFYNEQFF.